This TCR beta chain was obtained from a study of CD8 T cells in Susac syndrome. Study-wide background: Treatment status at blood draw for the Susac syndrome patients was therapy-naive, corticosteroids, or intravenous immunoglobulin alone.

The authors reverse transcribed roughly 0.45 to 1 ug RNA with random hexamers. TCRdb fed the immunoSEQ multiplex PCR reads into MiXCR, producing one record per CDR3 protein. The table records some 77,000 distinct CDR3 sequences, 93% of them present only once. The CDR3 extends over 17 amino acids. V lost 1 base, J lost 5 bases, and 6 bases stayed unmatched. Germline V gene sequence: CDR1 LGHNT, CDR2 FRNRAP. Sequencing of TCR beta was performed on blood CD8+ T cells and on blood CD4+ T cells. General study findings and limits: In Susac syndrome, the CD4+ T cell repertoires did not show clonal expansion.

Concerning this clonotype: No antigen is known for it.

Sequenced: CD4+ T cells from PBMCs. The rearrangement links TRBV12-5 to TRBJ2-1, with TRBD2 matching 12 bases. The clonotype comes from a human donor with Susac syndrome. CDR3 sequence reads: CASGLERLAGVHNEQFF. The CDR3 DNA sequence: TGTGCTAGTGGTTTGGAACGACTAGCGGGAGTACACAATGAGCAGTTCTTC.